This T cell receptor (beta chain) appears in the sequencing data of a study of T-cell reconstitution after alpha-beta-depleted transplantation in children. TCRbeta library preparation incorporated unique molecular identifiers. TCRdb called the PCR reads again in MiXCR, with one record for every CDR3 protein. The sample lists just over 950,000 distinct CDR3 sequences, roughly 29% occurring once. This clonotype has a handful of counts. The sequence was collected from a boy in the first two years of life who had a stem cell transplant for SCID, so the T cells may come from the graft donor. Sample: PBMCs, mostly from graft donor cells, taken 360 days after TCRalphabeta/CD19-depleted stem cell transplant.

The CDR3 nucleotides read TGCAGCGTTGAAGAGGTGACCCAGTACTTC. Its translation is CSVEEVTQYF. V and J are TRBV29-1 and TRBJ2-5; no reliable D call. Trimming left V 0 bases short and J 7 bases short, with 3 bases between. Germline V gives CDR1 SQVTM, CDR2 ANQGSEA. This CDR3 spans 10 amino acids.